In this sample, the clone carrying this T cell receptor delta chain is medium-sized (0.01 to 0.1%). Its specificity is unknown. TCRdb re-called the RT-PCR reads via CATT. Of 1,500 to 2,000 delta-chain clones listed, approximately 6.2% are singletons. The CDR3 runs 12 residues. The data were taken from a study of gammadelta T cells in human blood. Notes on the study in general: Polyclonal expansion of innate γδ T cells after birth appeared microbially driven.

The V gene went uncalled, while the J gene is TRDJ1. Sequencing input: non-Vgamma9Vdelta2 gamma-delta T cells from fetal blood. This clonotype was obtained from a human fetus. CDR3 in DNA: TGTGCTGTGGACGGGTACACCGATAAACTCATCTTT. Protein sequence: CAVDGYTDKLIF.